This is a list of T cell receptor beta chains from one sample in a study of a mutant IDH1 vaccine in newly diagnosed glioma. The antigens for these receptors are not known. The data were produced by immunoSEQ multiplex PCR, yet TCRdb's version contains in-frame clones alone and is incomplete. Here the sample spans around 60,000 clones, roughly 81% being singletons. The input for sequencing was PBMCs, taken from a glioma patient whose treatment included an IDH1 peptide vaccine. These receptor sequences come from a man aged 40-49 years with glioma. CDR3s leave out the opening cysteine and the closing phenylalanine or tryptophan.

j_call v_call cdr3_aa
TRBJ2-7 TRBV18 ASSPTQGLNEQY
TRBJ1-5 TRBV12-1 ASLAGRGNQPQH
TRBJ1-1 TRBV27 ASRRTANTEAF
TRBJ1-6 TRBV5-4 ASRPSLQDNSPLH
TRBJ1-4 TRBV11-2 ASSSPGWHEKLF
TRBJ1-4 TRBV9 ASSPLMGSGEKLF
TRBJ1-6 TRBV7-2 ASSLGPGSPLH
TRBJ1-1 TRBV15 ATSRGGQGGTEAF
TRBJ2-3 TRBV7-9 ASSMGTDTQY
TRBJ2-5 TRBV4-2 ASSQGRLARQETQY
TRBJ1-2 TRBV2 ASSEALGRGYT
TRBJ1-2 TRBV7-2 ASNTQGPNYGYT
TRBJ1-2 TRBV10-1 ASSRKGGNYGYT
TRBJ2-2 TRBV10-1 ASRWDLYTGELF
TRBJ1-1 TRBV7-9 ASSLADPLNTEAF
TRBJ1-5 TRBV4-3 ASSQDSPGEHQPQH
TRBJ2-3 TRBV10-3 AISERPSGSTDTQY
TRBJ2-5 TRBV29-1 SVENLSLGTGSQY
TRBJ2-1 TRBV7-2 ASSMGLGNEQF
. TRBV4-2 ASSQYGTSDSYEQY
TRBJ2-1 TRBV27 ASSSLIGERRGQQF
TRBJ2-7 TRBV9 ASSPTGLSYEQY
TRBJ1-4 TRBV5-6 ASSLRQGLYEKLF
TRBJ2-1 TRBV6-6 ASRAGSNEQF
TRBJ1-2 TRBV4-1 ASSQDVSRRGLGYT
TRBJ2-2 TRBV19 ASISAPGANTGELF
TRBJ2-5 TRBV7-2 ASSPRTGRQETQY
TRBJ1-1 TRBV15 ATRENTEAF
TRBJ1-1 TRBV19 ASSIGGGNTEAF
TRBJ1-2 TRBV27 ASSLSQGGSYGYT
TRBJ1-1 TRBV4-3 ASSQELGPPNQEAF
TRBJ2-7 TRBV25-1 ASSIREYEQY